The 25 T cell receptor beta chains presented below share a single source sample, sequenced in a study of cytomegalovirus exposure and HLA in healthy donors. Sequencing was performed with immunoSEQ multiplex PCR; in TCRdb, only in-frame clones are kept and a portion is missing. Of roughly 250,000 clones listed, around nine tenths were seen once; the top ten hold roughly 2.5%. Sequences were obtained from PBMCs. These receptors all come from a man between 18 and 29 years old in good health and CMV-seronegative.

This clone was counted only a few times. DNA of the CDR3: TGTGCCAGCAGCTATGGACAGGGAGGGTCTGAAGCTTTCTTT. Encoded protein: CASSYGQGGSEAFF. This chain connects TRBV7-9 to TRBJ1-1, with 8 bases matching TRBD1. This CDR3 has 14 residues. From germline, CDR1 is SEHNR and CDR2 FQNEAQ (reference sequence). Trimming cost V 4 bases and J 6 bases; bases outside gene matches: 7.

This clone was recorded only once. V gene TRBV9 combines with J gene TRBJ2-5, with 12 bases identical to TRBD1. This CDR3 comprises 17 residues. The germline V gene has CDR1 SGDLS and CDR2 YYNGEE. Losses at the gene ends were 2 bases for V and 5 bases for J; bases not matched to a gene: 10. The CDR3, as DNA: TGTGCCAGCAGCGTGGATGGGACAGGGGGCCTTAGGGAGACCCAGTACTTC. It encodes CASSVDGTGGLRETQYF. The whole variable domain, remainder taken from reference TRBV9 and TRBJ2-5, is DSGVTQTPKHLITATGQRVTLRCSPRSGDLSVYWYQQSLDQGLQFLIQYYNGEERAKGNILERFSAQQFPDLHSELNLSSLELGDSALYFCASSVDGTGGLRETQYFGPGTRLLVL.

This clone was detected only once. This chain links TRBV19 with TRBJ2-5; weak D call: TRBD1 (6 bases). This CDR3 contains 14 residues. CDR1 is LNHDA, CDR2 SQIVND, per germline (reference sequence). The V and J ends lost 2 bases and 5 bases respectively, with 12 bases between them. The CDR3 sequence: CASSITWTAETQYF. The CDR3 coding sequence is TGTGCCAGTAGTATAACCTGGACAGCTGAGACCCAGTACTTC.

The chain is built from TRBV16 and TRBJ2-4; the D gene is possibly TRBD1 (5 bases). The germline V gene encodes CDR1 KGHSY and CDR2 FQNENV. The CDR3 covers 15 residues. The germline V and J ends were trimmed by 0 bases and 8 bases, with 14 bases remaining between them. The CDR3 loop reads CASSQSEAGMDIQYF. CDR3 sequence (DNA): TGTGCCAGCAGCCAATCTGAGGCAGGGATGGACATTCAGTACTTC. The full variable domain, completed using reference TRBV16 and TRBJ2-4, is GEEVAQTPKHLVRGEGQKAKLYCAPIKGHSYVFWYQQVLKNEFKFLISFQNENVFDETGMPKERFSAKCLPNSPCSLEIQATKLEDSAVYFCASSQSEAGMDIQYFGAGTRLSVL.

The genes are TRBV7-6 and TRBJ1-2, with TRBD1 matching over 10 bases. Germline assignment: CDR1 SGHVS and CDR2 FNYEAQ. V shed 5 bases and J 1 base; nucleotides not matched to a gene: 7. The CDR3 length is 16 residues. CDR3 region: CASSQRQGAVNYGYTF. The CDR3, as DNA: TGTGCCAGCAGCCAAAGACAGGGGGCTGTTAACTATGGCTACACCTTC.

To note about this clone: At the DNA level, this CDR3 is encoded by other sequences in the same sample as well. V and J are TRBV9 and TRBJ2-7; 11 positions agree with TRBD2. Trimming at V came to 0 bases and at J to 3 bases, leaving 2 bases not matched to a gene. The CDR3 contains 15 residues. Germline lookup yields CDR1 SGDLS and CDR2 YYNGEE. The CDR3 loop reads CASSVGLAGNYEQYF. CDR3 in DNA: TGTGCCAGCAGCGTAGGACTAGCGGGGAACTACGAGCAGTACTTC.

This clone was detected a few times. CDR3 DNA: TGTGCCAGCAGCGTAGATGCGGGAGGATACGAGCAGTACTTC. As protein: CASSVDAGGYEQYF. V is TRBV9 and J is TRBJ2-7, with 8 bases identical to TRBD2. Germline V lookup: CDR1 SGDLS, CDR2 YYNGEE. CDR3 size: 14 residues. After removal of 0 bases from V and 4 bases from J, the junction contained 3 bases not matched to a gene.

The chain uses TRBV2 and TRBJ2-7; perhaps TRBD2 as D (5 bases). Germline CDR1 reads SNHLY; CDR2 reads FYNNEI. V was clipped by 9 bases and J by 5 bases, with 11 bases between them. The CDR3 runs 11 residues. The chain's CDR3 is CARQLGNEQYF. The CDR3 DNA reads as TGTGCCAGGCAACTAGGAAACGAGCAGTACTTC.

This clone was counted a single time. This chain connects TRBV7-9 to TRBJ2-7; TRBD1 agrees at 8 bases. The CDR3 has 16 amino acids. Germline-derived CDR1 and CDR2 are SEHNR and FQNEAQ (reference sequence). Losses at the gene ends were 2 bases for V and 4 bases for J; bases not matched to a gene: 10. This CDR3 reads CASSLRQGRGLYEQYF. The CDR3 DNA reads as TGTGCCAGCAGCTTAAGACAGGGGAGAGGCCTGTACGAGCAGTACTTC.

This clone appeared a single time. This chain uses TRBV6-4 with TRBJ1-1, with 10 bases that match TRBD1. The germline V gene encodes CDR1 MRHNA and CDR2 SNTAGT. The CDR3 has 12 residues. V gave up 9 bases and J gave up 10 bases; unmatched junction bases: 8. The CDR3 DNA reads as TGTGCCAGGTCTCGCCGGGACAGGGGAGCTTTCTTT. This sequence encodes CARSRRDRGAFF.

V is TRBV5-1 and J is TRBJ2-6; D is unresolved. This CDR3 region has 16 residues. Germline CDR1 is SGHRS and CDR2 is YFSETQ. V was trimmed by 2 bases and J by 0 bases, leaving 9 bases between them. CDR3: CASSFYSNSGANVLTF. CDR3 sequence (DNA): TGCGCCAGCAGCTTTTACAGCAACTCTGGGGCCAACGTCCTGACTTTC.

In this sample, this clone turned up a few times. This chain joins TRBV11-3 and TRBJ1-2; D may be TRBD1 (5 bases). V was shortened by 5 bases and J by 3 bases, with 7 bases between the two germline ends. Germline CDR1 reads SGHNT; CDR2 reads YENEEA. The CDR3 sequence is 12 residues long. The CDR3 reads CASSKGDYGYTF. CDR3 coding DNA: TGTGCCAGCAGCAAAGGGGACTATGGCTACACCTTC.

The V and J genes are TRBV20-1 and TRBJ2-1; D is ambiguous. The germline V gene encodes CDR1 DFQATT and CDR2 SNEGSKA (reference sequence). The CDR3 extends over 10 amino acids. Trimming pared 2 bases from V and 9 bases from J, leaving 5 bases between. The CDR3 coding sequence is TGCAGTGCTAGACTCGGTGAGCAGTTCTTC. This codes for CSARLGEQFF.

The chain joins TRBV6-6 to TRBJ2-7; TRBD1 might be the D (6 bases). Trimming took off 6 bases at V and 5 bases at J, with 14 bases between the two ends. The CDR3 loop spans 13 amino acids. The germline gives CDR1 MNHNY, CDR2 SVGAGI (reference sequence). CDR3 DNA sequence: TGTGCCAGCAGGGGGGCAGTCAGCAACGAGCAGTACTTC. Residues: CASRGAVSNEQYF.

The V gene is TRBV7-2, the J gene TRBJ1-5, with a weak D call TRBD1 (6 bases). The V end was cut by 1 base, the J end by 1 base, with 14 bases between. Germline V CDR1 and CDR2: SGHTA, FQGNSA. The CDR3 totals 17 residues. The CDR3 sequence is CASSLEADRRSNQPQHF. CDR3 DNA sequence: TGTGCCAGCAGCTTAGAGGCCGACAGGCGGAGCAATCAGCCCCAGCATTTT.

This chain links TRBV19 with TRBJ2-1; 8 bases line up with TRBD1. V shed 5 bases and J 6 bases; nucleotides not matched to a gene: 6. This CDR3 has 14 residues. The germline V gene has CDR1 LNHDA and CDR2 SQIVND (reference sequence). The CDR3 reads CASSSGTGPNEQFF. The DNA of the CDR3 is TGTGCCAGTAGTTCCGGGACAGGTCCCAATGAGCAGTTCTTC.

DNA of the CDR3: TGTGCCAGCAGACTTTTAAGGGGGCCTGAAGCTTTCTTT. It encodes CASRLLRGPEAFF. The chain joins TRBV27 to TRBJ1-1, with 7 positions matching TRBD1. The V and J ends lost 6 bases and 6 bases, in that order; junction bases with no gene match: 7. The germline CDR1 and CDR2 sequences are MNHEY and SMNVEV (reference sequence). This CDR3 has 13 residues.

The chain employs TRBV27 and TRBJ1-5; 8 positions agree with TRBD1. V lost 2 bases, J lost 0 bases, and 12 bases stayed unmatched. The CDR3 contains 19 residues. The germline V gene has CDR1 MNHEY and CDR2 SMNVEV (reference sequence). In nucleotides, the CDR3 is TGTGCCAGCAGTTTAGAGTCAGGGGGCATGGGGTATAGCAATCAGCCCCAGCATTTT. As protein: CASSLESGGMGYSNQPQHF.

This clone was found a few times. This chain links TRBV2 with TRBJ2-7, with a weak D call TRBD2 (5 bases). The ends were cut back, 9 bases at V and 2 bases at J, with 14 bases in the middle. The CDR3 contains 13 residues. Germline values: CDR1 SNHLY, CDR2 FYNNEI. CDR3 sequence reads: CARGGDAAYEQYF. The CDR3 DNA sequence: TGTGCCAGAGGAGGAGACGCTGCCTACGAGCAGTACTTC.

The chain links TRBV25-1 to TRBJ1-6, with D maybe TRBD1 (6 bases). This CDR3 is 17 amino acids long. Trimming took 3 bases from V and 3 from J, leaving 15 bases between them. CDR1 and CDR2 from the germline V gene are MGHDK and SYGVNS. CDR3: CASSDGTSRIYNSPLHF. CDR3 DNA: TGTGCCAGCAGTGATGGGACATCGCGTATCTATAATTCACCCCTCCACTTT.

The chain uses TRBV5-1 and TRBJ1-1; a possible D gene is TRBD1 (5 bases). In germline, CDR1 is SGHRS, CDR2 YFSETQ. CDR3 size: 15 residues. V was pared by 4 bases and J by 1 base, with 14 bases between. Here the CDR3 DNA reads TGCGCCAGCAGCCAAATGACAGCCACGAACACTGAAGCTTTCTTT. Its protein is CASSQMTATNTEAFF.

The rearrangement uses TRBV6-6 and TRBJ2-7; D is perhaps TRBD1 (5 bases). V lost 2 bases and J lost 6, with 14 bases in between. Germline-derived CDR1 and CDR2 are MNHNY and SVGAGI (reference sequence). This CDR3 is 14 amino acids long. The CDR3 reads CASSYGAGNGEQYF. In nucleotides, the CDR3 is TGTGCCAGCAGTTACGGGGCAGGGAATGGCGAGCAGTACTTC.

Only one count was recorded for this clone. The chain couples TRBV11-2 to TRBJ1-4, with 7 bases that match TRBD1. J gave up 3 bases and V 4 bases, and 8 bases lay outside the gene matches. This CDR3 is built from 16 residues. In germline, CDR1 is SGHAT, CDR2 FQNNGV. The CDR3 reads CASSSLRGRANEKLFF. For the CDR3, the DNA is TGTGCCAGCAGCTCCCTTAGGGGGCGAGCTAATGAAAAACTGTTTTTT.

The chain links TRBV2 to TRBJ2-3, with 10 bases fitting TRBD2. V shed 6 bases, J shed 4 bases, and the junction held 4 bases outside the gene matches. Germline V gene data show CDR1 as SNHLY and CDR2 as FYNNEI. The CDR3 runs 14 residues. The CDR3, as DNA: TGTGCCAGCAGGTGGACTAGCGGTTCAGATACGCAGTATTTT. Translated: CASRWTSGSDTQYF.

V gene TRBV10-3 combines with J gene TRBJ1-5; D is perhaps TRBD1 (6 bases). This CDR3 has 14 amino acids. Germline assignment: CDR1 ENHRY and CDR2 SYGVKD. Trimming left V 0 bases short and J 7 bases short, with 10 bases between. CDR3 bases: TGTGCCATCAGTGAGTCCAGGGGACGGCAGCCCCAGCATTTT. Protein: CAISESRGRQPQHF.